One sample yielded the 8 T cell receptor beta chains listed below, sequenced in a study of blood T cell repertoires in COVID-19. TCRdb's table, derived via immunoSEQ multiplex PCR, lists solely in-frame clones and lacks some. Found here are some 77,000 clones, about 80% of them singletons; the top ten hold 28%. Source material: peripheral blood. These TCRs come from a man between 65 and 79 years old with acute or convalescent COVID-19.

The J gene is TRBJ2-2, the V gene TRBV3-1 (or the pseudogene TRBV3-2); 13 bases agree with TRBD2. The CDR3 sequence is 16 residues long. The trim removed 4 bases at V and 4 bases at J, leaving 3 bases unmatched. The germline V gene has CDR1 LGHDT and CDR2 YNNKEL (reference sequence). The CDR3 protein is CASSRWTSGSTGELFF. In DNA form, the CDR3 reads TGTGCCAGCAGCCGATGGACTAGCGGGAGCACCGGGGAGCTGTTTTTT.

V usage is TRBV4-1 and J usage is TRBJ1-4; D remains ambiguous. V was shortened by 1 base and J by 12 bases, with 15 bases between the two germline ends. The V gene's germline CDR1 is MGHRA and CDR2 YSYEKL. This CDR3 spans 14 amino acids. CDR3 bases: TGCGCCAGCAGCCAAGGAGATTTCTCGGAGGAACTGTTTTTT. Protein: CASSQGDFSEELFF.

This chain connects TRBV7-9 to TRBJ2-7; possibly TRBD1 for D (5 bases). Trimming stripped 0 bases from V and 0 bases from J, with 12 bases between. The length of the CDR3 is 16 residues. Germline CDR1 reads SEHNR; CDR2 reads FQNEAQ (reference sequence). The CDR3: CASSLAQGSFSYEQYF. For the CDR3, the DNA is TGTGCCAGCAGCTTAGCGCAGGGCAGCTTCTCCTACGAGCAGTACTTC.

The rearrangement uses TRBV3-1 (or the pseudogene TRBV3-2) and TRBJ1-3; D unresolved. V shed 4 bases and J shed 0 bases, with 7 bases lying between them. Looked up from germline, CDR1 is LGHDT and CDR2 is YNNKEL (reference sequence). The CDR3 spans 14 residues. CDR3 loop: CASSRRSSGNTIYF. The CDR3 region has the DNA TGTGCCAGCAGCCGACGGAGCTCTGGAAACACCATATATTTT.

The CDR3 DNA reads TGTGCCAGCAGAGCCAGTGTGGGCAGAAAGGACTATGGCTACACCTTC. It is translated as CASRASVGRKDYGYTF. The chain employs TRBV5-4 and TRBJ1-2; D remains ambiguous. Trimming left V 5 bases short and J 3 bases short, with 20 bases between. Germline V lookup: CDR1 SGHNT, CDR2 YYREEE (reference sequence). The CDR3 totals 16 residues.

This clone was detected only once. The chain couples TRBV18 to TRBJ1-5; no reliable D call. The germline V gene has CDR1 KGHSH and CDR2 LQKENI. The CDR3 extends over 15 amino acids. Trimming stripped 4 bases from V and 0 bases from J, with 10 bases between. The CDR3 DNA is TGTGCCAGCTCACTGGCCCAGGTTAGCAATCAGCCCCAGCATTTT. Residues: CASSLAQVSNQPQHF.

This clone was seen only a few times. The V gene is TRBV4-3, the J gene TRBJ1-5; D uncertain. Germline CDR1 LGHNA, CDR2 YSLEER. CDR3 length: 15 amino acids. V lost 0 bases and J lost 11, with 17 bases in between. The CDR3 DNA reads TGCGCCAGCAGCCAAGATCCCACCACATCGCGGTCCCAGCATTTT. It encodes CASSQDPTTSRSQHF.

The chain recombines TRBV11-2 with TRBJ2-1, with 9 nucleotides matching TRBD2. CDR1 SGHAT and CDR2 FQNNGV come from the germline V gene. With 0 bases clipped from V and 3 bases from J, the junction kept 6 bases outside the gene matches. The CDR3 extends over 17 amino acids. The CDR3 loop reads CASSLEYGGRVYNEQFF. Written as DNA, the CDR3 is TGTGCCAGCAGCTTAGAGTATGGCGGGAGGGTCTACAATGAGCAGTTCTTC.